The 7 T cell receptor beta chains in this list originate from one sample, sequenced in a study of cytomegalovirus exposure and HLA in healthy donors. The primer mix had 60 Vbeta and 13 Jbeta primers. The method was immunoSEQ multiplex PCR; TCRdb's version includes in-frame clones alone and lacks a portion of them. The table includes more than 90,000 clones, roughly four fifths detected once. The sample comprised PBMCs. These receptors all come from a man aged 25-45 years in good health and CMV-seropositive.

The chain is built from TRBV5-4 and TRBJ2-1; 14 nucleotides line up with TRBD2. The CDR3 length is 20 residues. Per the germline V gene, CDR1 is SGHNT and CDR2 is YYREEE (reference sequence). The junction had 14 bases not matched to a gene; V was cut back by 6 bases and J by 0 bases. This chain's CDR3 is CASIPRTSGRRAFSYNEQFF. Here the CDR3 DNA reads TGTGCCAGCATCCCCCGGACTAGCGGGAGGAGGGCCTTCTCCTACAATGAGCAGTTCTTC.

The chain links TRBV5-1 to TRBJ1-1, with D perhaps matching TRBD1 (6 bases). V dropped 1 base and J dropped 3 bases, with 10 bases sitting between them. Germline CDR1 and CDR2: SGHRS and YFSETQ. This CDR3 region has 14 residues. The DNA for the CDR3 is TGCGCCAGCAGCTTGACAGGGAAGGACACTGAAGCTTTCTTT. Encoded protein: CASSLTGKDTEAFF.

The chain has TRBV27 and TRBJ2-2, with D perhaps TRBD1 (5 bases). Germline CDR1 is MNHEY and CDR2 is SMNVEV (reference sequence). The CDR3 length is 18 residues. Trimming took 1 base from V and 2 from J, leaving 17 bases between them. This CDR3 reads CASSLFRFRGSNTGELFF. CDR3 sequence (DNA): TGTGCCAGCAGTTTATTTAGGTTTAGGGGAAGTAACACCGGGGAGCTGTTTTTT.

This chain joins TRBV4-2 and TRBJ2-2; D is perhaps TRBD2 (6 bases). The germline V gene encodes CDR1 LGHNA and CDR2 YNFKEQ. V lost 2 bases to trimming and J lost 3 bases, with 16 bases between them. The CDR3 length is 17 residues. In DNA, the CDR3 is TGTGCCAGCAGCCAATTGAGCGAGGGCGGGGACACCGGGGAGCTGTTTTTT. This codes for CASSQLSEGGDTGELFF.

This clone was seen only once. The rearrangement links TRBV5-1 to TRBJ2-3; D uncertain. V was cut by 1 base and J by 2 bases, with 11 bases left in between. The germline V gene encodes CDR1 SGHRS and CDR2 YFSETQ. This CDR3 is built from 15 residues. DNA of the CDR3: TGCGCCAGCAGCTTGAGACCCAGCGCCACAGATACGCAGTATTTT. Translating gives CASSLRPSATDTQYF.

The count of this clone is one. This rearrangement joins TRBV5-4 to TRBJ2-5; 8 bases line up with TRBD1. Germline V gene sequence: CDR1 SGHNT, CDR2 YYREEE (reference sequence). Trimming cost V 2 bases and J 4 bases; bases outside gene matches: 1. The CDR3 contains 13 residues. The CDR3 DNA is TGTGCCAGCAGCTTCGACAGGGGAGAGACCCAGTACTTC. This encodes CASSFDRGETQYF.

The gene calls are TRBV5-1 and TRBJ2-3; D unresolved. The CDR3 has 13 residues. CDR1 and CDR2 from the germline V gene are SGHRS and YFSETQ. The V gene lost 5 bases and the J gene lost 6 bases, with 13 bases spanning the gap. In DNA form, the CDR3 reads TGCGCCAGCAGTGCTGCGGCCATTGATACGCAGTATTTT. This gives the protein CASSAAAIDTQYF.